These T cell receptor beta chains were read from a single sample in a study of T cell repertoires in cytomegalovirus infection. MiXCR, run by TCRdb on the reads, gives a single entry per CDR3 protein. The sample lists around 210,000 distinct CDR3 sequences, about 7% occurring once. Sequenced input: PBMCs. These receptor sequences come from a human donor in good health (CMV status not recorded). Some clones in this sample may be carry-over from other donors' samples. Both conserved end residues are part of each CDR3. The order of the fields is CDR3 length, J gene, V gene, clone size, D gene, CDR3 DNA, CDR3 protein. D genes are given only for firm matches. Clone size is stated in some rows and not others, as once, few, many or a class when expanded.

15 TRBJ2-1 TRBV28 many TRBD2 TGTGCCAGCAGTCTTAGCGGGAGCTCCTACAATGAGCAGTTCTTC CASSLSGSSYNEQFF
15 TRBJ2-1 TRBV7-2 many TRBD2 TGTGCCAGCAGCGCGTCACTAGCGGGCTACAATGAGCAGTTCTTC CASSASLAGYNEQFF
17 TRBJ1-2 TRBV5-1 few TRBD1 TGCGCCAGCAGCTTACCGGGGACAGGGAAGCAAAACTATGGCTACACCTTC CASSLPGTGKQNYGYTF
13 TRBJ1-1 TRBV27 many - TGTGCCAGCAGTTTATTCGGGGCTGAGAGAGCTTTCTTT CASSLFGAERAFF
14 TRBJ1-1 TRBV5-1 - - TGCGCCAGCAGATTGGCCGGGGGGAACACTGACGTTTTCTTT CASRLAGGNTDVFF
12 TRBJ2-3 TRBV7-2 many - TGTGCCAGCAGCCGCCTCCAGGATACGCAGTATTTT CASSRLQDTQYF
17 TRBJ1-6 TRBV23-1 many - TGCGCCAGCAGTCAATCTAGGGGGTCCTCCTATAATTCACCCCTCCACTTT CASSQSRGSSYNSPLHF
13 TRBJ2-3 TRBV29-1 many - TGCAGCGTTGACGGGCGTCGAATAGATACGCAGTATTTT CSVDGRRIDTQYF
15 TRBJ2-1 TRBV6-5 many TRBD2 TGTGCCAGCAGTTACTTCCCGGGGGGGGGGAATGAGCAGTTCTTC CASSYFPGGGNEQFF
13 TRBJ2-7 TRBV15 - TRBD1 TGTGCCACCAGCCGGGGACAGTACTACGAGCAGTACTTC CATSRGQYYEQYF
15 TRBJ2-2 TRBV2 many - TGTGCCAGCAGCGTGCAAGGGGGGAACACCGGGGAGCTGTTTTTT CASSVQGGNTGELFF
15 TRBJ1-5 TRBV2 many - TGTGCCAGCAGTGTAGGCAGGGCTAGCAATCAGCCCCAGCATTTT CASSVGRASNQPQHF
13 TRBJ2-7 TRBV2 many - TGTGCCAGCACCCCTGACAGAGCCTACGAGCAGTACTTC CASTPDRAYEQYF
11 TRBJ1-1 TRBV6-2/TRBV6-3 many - TGTGCCAGCAAGACAAACACTGAAGCTTTCTTT CASKTNTEAFF
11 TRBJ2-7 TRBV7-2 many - TGTGCCAGCAGCCGGGACGCTGAGCAGTACTTC CASSRDAEQYF
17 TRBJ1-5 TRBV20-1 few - TGCAGTGCTGGCCGGGACATCATGCAACTGGGGAATCAGCCCCAGCATTTT CSAGRDIMQLGNQPQHF
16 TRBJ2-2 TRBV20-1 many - TGCAGTGCTAGAGGTGGAGGGGCATCGGGCACCGGGGAGCTGTTTTTT CSARGGGASGTGELFF
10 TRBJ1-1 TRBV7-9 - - TGTGCCAGCAGCACAAGCGGAGCTTTCTTT CASSTSGAFF
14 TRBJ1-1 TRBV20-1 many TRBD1 TGCAGTGCTAGAGGCGGACAGGGGGCCAGTGAAGCTTTCTTT CSARGGQGASEAFF
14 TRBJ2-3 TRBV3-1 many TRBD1 TGTGCCAGCAGCCACGACAGGGGCACAGATACGCAGTATTTT CASSHDRGTDTQYF
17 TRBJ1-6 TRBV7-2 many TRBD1 TGTGCCAGCAGCCCCGCTCCCCGGGGACAGGGATATTCACCCCTCCACTTT CASSPAPRGQGYSPLHF
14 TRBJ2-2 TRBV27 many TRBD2 TGTGCCAGCAGGATTAGCGGGGGGATCGGGGAGCTGTTTTTT CASRISGGIGELFF
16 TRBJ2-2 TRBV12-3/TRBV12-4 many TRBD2 TGTGCCACCAAACCCTCGGGAGGGCGCGTCACCGGGGAGCTGTTTTTT CATKPSGGRVTGELFF
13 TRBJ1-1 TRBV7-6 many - TGTGCCAGCAGCCCCACAGGGTTGGGTGAAGCTTTCTTT CASSPTGLGEAFF
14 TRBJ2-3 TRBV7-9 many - TGTGCCAGCAGCTTGGACGGACCCACAGATACGCAGTATTTT CASSLDGPTDTQYF
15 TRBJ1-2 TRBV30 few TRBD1 TGTGCCTGGAGGTCCGGGACAGGGGGCGCCACGAGCTACACCTTC CAWRSGTGGATSYTF
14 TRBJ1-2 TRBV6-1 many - TGTGCCAGCAGGGGAAGTAGATTGGTCTATGGCTACACCTTC CASRGSRLVYGYTF
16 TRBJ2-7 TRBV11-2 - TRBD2 TGTGCCAGCAGCTTAGGAGGGACTAGCGGGGCCCACGAGCAGTACTTC CASSLGGTSGAHEQYF
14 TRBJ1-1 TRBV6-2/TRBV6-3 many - TGTGCCAGCAGTCGCCCGGGACCGGACACTGAAGCTTTCTTT CASSRPGPDTEAFF
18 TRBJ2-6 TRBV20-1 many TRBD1 TGCAGTGCGATGGGACAGGGACGCGCCTCGGGGGGGGCCAACGTCCTGACTTTC CSAMGQGRASGGANVLTF
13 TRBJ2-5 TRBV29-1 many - TGCAGCGTTGTATTACCTGAAAAAGAGACCCAGTACTTC CSVVLPEKETQYF
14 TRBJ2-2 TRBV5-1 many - TGCGCCAGCAGCCCCGTTGGATTTACCGGGGAGCTGTTTTTT CASSPVGFTGELFF
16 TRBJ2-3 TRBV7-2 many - TGTGCCAGCAGCTTCGGGGGGCCCGCGGGTACAGATACGCAGTATTTT CASSFGGPAGTDTQYF
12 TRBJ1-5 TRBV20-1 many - TGCAGTGCCCCGGTCGGGGATCAGCCCCAGCATTTT CSAPVGDQPQHF
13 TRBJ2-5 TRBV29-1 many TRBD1 TGCAGCGCCGGGACAGGGCCCCAAGAGACCCAGTACTTC CSAGTGPQETQYF
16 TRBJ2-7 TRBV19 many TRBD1 TGTGCCAGTAGTATTTCCCCCCGGGACAGCTATTACGAGCAGTACTTC CASSISPRDSYYEQYF
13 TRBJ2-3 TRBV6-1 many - TGTGCCAGCAGTGGGGACAGCACAGATACGCAGTATTTT CASSGDSTDTQYF
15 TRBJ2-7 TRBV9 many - TGTGCCAGCAGCGTAGAGGAGACAGGCCCCTACGAGCAGTACTTC CASSVEETGPYEQYF
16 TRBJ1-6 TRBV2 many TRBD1 TGTGCCAGCAAGGGGACAGGGCTCTCCTATAATTCACCCCTCCACTTT CASKGTGLSYNSPLHF
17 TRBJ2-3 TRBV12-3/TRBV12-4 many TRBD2 TGTGCCAGCAGTTCCTCATCCCCCGGGACTAGAACAGATACGCAGTATTTT CASSSSSPGTRTDTQYF
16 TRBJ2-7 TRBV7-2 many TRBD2 TGTGCCAGCAGCCCCCTCCCGCCGGGACTAGCGGGTGAGCAGTACTTC CASSPLPPGLAGEQYF
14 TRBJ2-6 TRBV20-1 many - TGCAGTGCTAGAGATGGGGCTGGGGCCAACGTCCTGACTTTC CSARDGAGANVLTF
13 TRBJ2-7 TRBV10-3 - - TGTGCCATCAGGAAGCAAGGCCGCCACGAGCAGTACTTC CAIRKQGRHEQYF
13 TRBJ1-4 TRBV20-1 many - TGCAGTGCTAGGGACCCCAACAATGAAAAACTGTTTTTT CSARDPNNEKLFF
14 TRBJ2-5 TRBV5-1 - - TGCGCCAGCAGCTTCGGGACACAACAAGAGACCCAGTACTTC CASSFGTQQETQYF
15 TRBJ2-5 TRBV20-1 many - TGCAGTGCTAATGGGCAGCGGGCGACACAAGAGACCCAGTACTTC CSANGQRATQETQYF
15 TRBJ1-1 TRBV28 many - TGTGCCAGCAGAAACTCCGAGGGGGGGAACACTGAAGCTTTCTTT CASRNSEGGNTEAFF
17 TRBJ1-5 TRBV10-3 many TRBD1 TGTGCCATCAGTGAGGGAGTTGGGACAGGTAGCAATCAGCCCCAGCATTTT CAISEGVGTGSNQPQHF